This entry lists 17 T cell receptor beta chains sequenced from one sample in a study of Ad26.COV2.S vaccination and SARS-CoV-2 variants. Profiled with immunoSEQ multiplex PCR; TCRdb holds only in-frame clones, not every one. The table has 200,000 to 300,000 clones, around nine tenths seen once. As to treatment: approximately 18 received Ad26.COV2.S at low or high dose, single or two shots; about 5 received placebo; per-sample allocation not given. After the first vaccine or placebo injection, samples were drawn on day 63. The input for sequencing was peripheral blood, taken in a trial of Ad26.COV2.S vaccine versus placebo. Every receptor here comes from a person between 18 and 65 years old who received the Ad26.COV2.S COVID-19 vaccine or a placebo.

In its sample, this clone was seen a few times. The chain uses TRBV9 and TRBJ2-7, with D tentatively TRBD1 (7 bases). This CDR3 contains 13 residues. From germline, CDR1 is SGDLS and CDR2 YYNGEE. The germline V and J ends were trimmed by 5 bases and 7 bases, with 16 bases remaining between them. CDR3 in amino acids: CASSPGGLLEQYF. CDR3 coding DNA: TGTGCCAGCAGTCCAGGGGGGCTGCTGGAGCAGTACTTC.

This clone occurred once. This chain joins TRBV5-1 and TRBJ1-1; 7 bases fit TRBD1. There are 14 residues in the CDR3. The germline V gene has CDR1 SGHRS and CDR2 YFSETQ. With 0 bases clipped from V and 5 bases from J, the junction kept 4 bases outside the gene matches. This CDR3 is CASSLEGARTEAFF. CDR3 nucleotides: TGCGCCAGCAGCTTGGAGGGGGCTCGGACTGAAGCTTTCTTT.

A remark on this clone: A much larger clone sits a single nucleotide away, making a read error possible. This sample also contains other DNA sequences that code for the same CDR3. The genes are TRBV12-3 or TRBV12-4 and TRBJ2-7; D unresolved. Trimming removed 2 bases from V and 4 bases from J, with 6 bases in between. This CDR3 comprises 12 residues. This chain's CDR3 is CASSLMPYEQYF. CDR3 sequence (DNA): TGTGCCAGCAGTTTAATGCCGTACGAGCAGTACTTC.

The J gene is TRBJ1-5, the V gene TRBV25-1; D is ambiguous. V dropped 2 bases and J dropped 4 bases, with 3 bases sitting between them. Germline V CDR1 and CDR2: MGHDK, SYGVNS. The CDR3 is made up of 12 amino acids. The CDR3 bases are TGTGCCAGCAGTGAAGGGAATCAGCCCCAGCATTTT. This encodes CASSEGNQPQHF.

This chain links TRBV28 with TRBJ1-1, with D perhaps matching TRBD1 (6 bases). The CDR3 is made up of 15 amino acids. Germline loops: CDR1 MDHEN, CDR2 SYDVKM. Trimming left V 3 bases short and J 4 bases short, with 15 bases between. The CDR3 coding sequence is TGTGCCAGCAGTTTGTCAGGACAGTCCACCACTGAAGCTTTCTTT. Amino acid sequence: CASSLSGQSTTEAFF. Drawing the rest from reference TRBV28 and TRBJ1-1, the complete variable domain is DVKVTQSSRYLVKRTGEKVFLECVQDMDHENMFWYRQDPGLGLRLIYFSYDVKMKEKGDIPEGYSVSREKKERFSLILESASTNQTSMYLCASSLSGQSTTEAFFGQGTRLTVV.

This clone was seen a single time. This chain connects TRBV5-6 to TRBJ1-5; D might be TRBD1 (6 bases). Germline V gene lookup returns CDR1 SGHDT and CDR2 YYEEEE. Trimming cost V 2 bases and J 5 bases, with 14 bases left between them. CDR3 size: 15 residues. The CDR3 nucleotides are TGTGCCAGCAGCTTTGGGGGGGGCGGCTATCAGCCCCAGCATTTT. It yields the protein CASSFGGGGYQPQHF.

The genes are TRBV18 and TRBJ2-1; 8 nucleotides line up with TRBD2. CDR3 length equals 16 residues. Per the germline V gene, CDR1 is KGHSH and CDR2 is LQKENI. V was clipped by 4 bases and J by 6 bases; unmatched bases: 11. CDR3 loop: CASSLASGWVPNEQFF. CDR3 sequence (DNA): TGTGCCAGCTCACTGGCTAGCGGGTGGGTACCCAATGAGCAGTTCTTC.

CDR3 region: CASSTGESGYGYTF. The CDR3 DNA reads as TGTGCCAGCAGTACAGGGGAGTCGGGCTATGGCTACACCTTC. The chain links TRBV6-6 to TRBJ1-2; 7 nucleotides match TRBD1. Trimming at V came to 5 bases and at J to 4 bases, leaving 7 bases not matched to a gene. The CDR3 covers 14 residues. CDR1 is MNHNY and CDR2 is SVGAGI in the germline V gene (reference sequence).

This clone was recorded only once. The chain employs TRBV7-9 and TRBJ1-1, with D unclear. The CDR3 covers 14 residues. Deletions cut 4 bases from V and 1 base from J, with 10 bases between. Looked up from germline, CDR1 is SEHNR and CDR2 is FQNEAQ (reference sequence). The CDR3 here is CASSSELGNTEAFF. In DNA, the CDR3 is TGTGCCAGCAGCTCCGAACTGGGGAACACTGAAGCTTTCTTT.

The chain carries TRBV27 and TRBJ2-3; TRBD2 aligns across 7 bases. Germline CDR1 is MNHEY and CDR2 is SMNVEV (reference sequence). V lost 6 bases, J lost 0 bases, and 12 bases stayed unmatched. CDR3 length: 17 amino acids. Here the CDR3 reads CASSPPWGGSSTDTQYF. DNA of the CDR3: TGTGCCAGCAGCCCCCCTTGGGGCGGGAGTAGCACAGATACGCAGTATTTT.

The V gene is TRBV7-2, the J gene TRBJ1-5; D gene unclear. The V gene lost 5 bases and the J gene lost 9 bases, with 14 bases spanning the gap. The CDR3 has 13 residues. The germline V gene encodes CDR1 SGHTA and CDR2 FQGNSA. In nucleotides, the CDR3 is TGTGCCAGCAGCCCCGCAAGGGTGTCGCCCCAGCATTTT. This codes for CASSPARVSPQHF.

This clone appeared a single time. The chain recombines TRBV29-1 with TRBJ2-5; no firm D call. CDR1 SQVTM and CDR2 ANQGSEA come from the germline V gene. The CDR3 has 15 amino acids. Trimming pared 1 base from V and 7 bases from J, leaving 19 bases between. The CDR3 coding sequence is TGCAGCGTTGAAGGCTCGCGCTCACGAGTCGGGACCCAGTACTTC. This encodes CSVEGSRSRVGTQYF.

This rearrangement joins TRBV5-1 to TRBJ2-5; the match to TRBD1 covers 9 bases. The CDR3 consists of 14 residues. Trimming cost V 4 bases and J 7 bases; bases outside gene matches: 8. Germline CDR1 reads SGHRS; CDR2 reads YFSETQ. CDR3 sequence (DNA): TGCGCCAGCAGCCCGGGACAGGGAGGGAGGACCCAGTACTTC. This codes for CASSPGQGGRTQYF.

A word on this clone: The junction and the germline gene differ at one end; a read error may be behind it. The rearrangement uses TRBV29-1 and TRBJ2-7, with 11 bases lining up with TRBD2. The CDR3 has 16 amino acids. Germline values: CDR1 SQVTM, CDR2 ANQGSEA. The CDR3 DNA reads as TGCAGCGTTGAAGGGGGTCCGGGACTAGCGGACTACGGGCAGTACTTC. Translation: CSVEGGPGLADYGQYF.

V usage is TRBV6-5 and J usage is TRBJ2-1, with a possible D match to TRBD2 (6 bases). Germline V gene lookup returns CDR1 MNHEY and CDR2 SVGAGI. V was clipped by 10 bases and J by 9 bases, with 16 bases between them. The CDR3 runs 12 residues. The CDR3 sequence: CATLLPGGEQFF. CDR3 DNA: TGTGCCACCCTCCTGCCCGGGGGTGAGCAGTTCTTC.

This rearrangement joins TRBV2 to TRBJ2-1; 10 bases are shared with TRBD2. CDR1 and CDR2 (germline): SNHLY, FYNNEI. V lost 7 bases to trimming and J lost 4 bases; unmatched junction nucleotides: 7. The CDR3 covers 15 residues. The CDR3 region is CASTLAGVGYNEQFF. The CDR3 DNA reads TGTGCCAGCACGCTAGCGGGAGTGGGGTACAATGAGCAGTTCTTC.

The chain employs TRBV6-1 and TRBJ1-2; possibly TRBD1 for D (6 bases). This CDR3 has 14 amino acids. Trimming took 3 bases from V and 4 from J, leaving 12 bases between them. CDR1 is MNHNS and CDR2 is SASEGT in the germline V gene. Written as DNA, the CDR3 is TGTGCCAGCAGTGATTGGGGGCGCAGCTATGGCTACACCTTC. Translated, it gives CASSDWGRSYGYTF.